One sample yielded the 25 T cell receptor beta chains listed below, sequenced in a study of T cells after yellow fever vaccination. TCRdb passed the 5' RACE reads through MiXCR, listing each CDR3 protein once. The data hold approximately 450,000 distinct CDR3 sequences, with 15% to 20% observed a single time. Sample: PBMCs, taken before the yellow fever booster vaccination. These receptors were taken from a man younger than 35 who received the YFV17D yellow fever vaccine.

This clonotype came up a few times. The rearrangement links TRBV21-1 to TRBJ2-7. TRBV21-1 is reported as a pseudogene. The CDR3 is 14 residues long. CDR3 sequence reads: CASSTQTHGYEQYV. The CDR3 coding sequence is TGTGCCAGCAGCACGCAGACCCATGGCTACGAGCAGTACGTC.

The chain has TRBV7-9 and TRBJ2-3; tentatively, D is TRBD2 (6 bases). Per germline, CDR1 SEHNR and CDR2 FQNEAQ (reference sequence). V lost 3 bases, J lost 2 bases, and 21 bases lay in between. The CDR3 contains 18 residues. The CDR3 DNA is TGTGCCAGCAGCTTTGCTCGGATGGATAGGAGGGCCACAGATACGCAGTATTTT. As protein: CASSFARMDRRATDTQYF.

The table lists this clonotype with many counts. This rearrangement joins TRBV10-3 to TRBJ2-3; 10 bases are a match to TRBD2. Per the germline V gene, CDR1 is ENHRY and CDR2 is SYGVKD. The CDR3 runs to 17 residues. V gave up 3 bases and J gave up 1 base; unmatched junction bases: 7. CDR3 loop: CAISDVTGTSGTDTQYF. Written as DNA, the CDR3 is TGTGCCATCAGTGACGTTACCGGGACTAGCGGCACAGATACGCAGTATTTT.

This clonotype occurred many times. The junction shows a germline mismatch at one end, possibly a read error. This chain joins TRBV4-1 and TRBJ1-5, with 7 nucleotides matching TRBD1. Germline CDR1 and CDR2: MGHRA and YSYEKL. The CDR3 length is 14 residues. The CDR3 coding sequence is TGTGCCAGCAGCCCCAGGGGGAGCAATCAGCCCCAGCATTTT. Its translation is CASSPRGSNQPQHF.

The genes are TRBV7-2 and TRBJ2-1; D possibly corresponds to TRBD2 (6 bases). Trimming left V 1 base short and J 1 base short, with 11 bases between. The CDR3 extends over 16 amino acids. From germline, CDR1 is SGHTA and CDR2 FQGNSA. The CDR3 reads CASSLVGGESYNEQFF. The DNA of the CDR3 is TGTGCCAGCAGCTTAGTCGGCGGGGAGTCCTACAATGAGCAGTTCTTC.

V and J are TRBV5-1 and TRBJ2-7; D is unresolved. Deletions cut 0 bases from V and 3 bases from J, with 7 bases between. CDR1 SGHRS and CDR2 YFSETQ come from the germline V gene. The CDR3 spans 13 residues. For the CDR3, the DNA is TGCGCCAGCAGCTTGGAGCCAGACTACGAGCAGTACGTC. Translating gives CASSLEPDYEQYV.

This clonotype has just one count. The DNA for the CDR3 is TGCGCCAGCAGCCAATATGCTGCGGGGATTAACTATGGCTACACCTTC. This gives the protein CASSQYAAGINYGYTF. The chain links TRBV4-3 to TRBJ1-2; D is ambiguous. CDR1 and CDR2 from the germline V gene are LGHNA and YSLEER. This CDR3 comprises 16 residues. The germline V and J ends were trimmed by 2 bases and 1 base, with 14 bases remaining between them.

Details on this clonotype: Germline and junction disagree at one end, which may indicate a read error. The chain employs TRBV5-1 and TRBJ2-3, with 9 nucleotides matching TRBD2. Germline V gene data show CDR1 as SGHRS and CDR2 as YFSETQ. CDR3 length: 16 residues. The CDR3 DNA reads as TGCGCCTGCAGCTTGGGTGCGGGGGGGGACACAGATACGCAGTATTTT. This gives the protein CACSLGAGGDTDTQYF.

The J gene is TRBJ2-3, the V gene TRBV7-2; perhaps TRBD2 as D (5 bases). V was clipped by 5 bases and J by 4 bases, with 13 bases between them. Germline CDR1 is SGHTA and CDR2 is FQGNSA. The CDR3 extends over 14 amino acids. CDR3 loop: CASSGLLESDTQYF. CDR3 sequence (DNA): TGTGCCAGCAGCGGACTTTTGGAATCAGATACGCAGTATTTT.

This clonotype was seen repeatedly, ten times or more. This chain links TRBV24-1 with TRBJ2-5; D unresolved. The CDR3 consists of 15 residues. Germline assignment: CDR1 KGHDR and CDR2 SFDVKD. V was shortened by 1 base and J by 3 bases, with 11 bases between the two germline ends. CDR3 loop: CATSDLQGAEETQYF. The CDR3 DNA is TGTGCCACCAGTGATTTACAAGGTGCCGAAGAGACCCAGTACTTC.

This clonotype was detected once. The chain has TRBV5-5 and TRBJ1-2, with a possible D match to TRBD1 (6 bases). Germline values: CDR1 SGHKS, CDR2 YYEKEE (reference sequence). The V gene lost 1 base and the J gene lost 7 bases, with 14 bases spanning the gap. The CDR3 spans 14 residues. CDR3 nucleotides: TGTGCCAGCAGCTTGTCGGGAGGAGGGGGTGGCTACACCTTC. Its protein product is CASSLSGGGGGYTF.

This clonotype was observed a few times. The chain combines TRBV24-1 with TRBJ2-5; D is unclear. Per germline, CDR1 KGHDR and CDR2 SFDVKD. V lost 4 bases and J lost 5, with 4 bases in between. The CDR3 has 11 residues. Written as DNA, the CDR3 is TGTGCCACCAGTGAGTGGGAGACCCAGTACTTC. It specifies CATSEWETQYF.

The gene calls are TRBV7-9 and TRBJ2-5; the match to TRBD1 covers 7 bases. V was clipped by 5 bases and J by 0 bases; unmatched bases: 6. Germline lookup yields CDR1 SEHNR and CDR2 FQNEAQ (reference sequence). This CDR3 is built from 15 residues. The CDR3 sequence: CASSRTGKYQETQYF. Here the CDR3 DNA reads TGTGCCAGCAGCCGGACAGGAAAGTACCAAGAGACCCAGTACTTC.

This sequence joins TRBV6-6 and TRBJ2-7, with D unresolved. Germline CDR1 reads MNHNY; CDR2 reads SVGAGI (reference sequence). The CDR3 loop spans 12 amino acids. The V end was cut by 6 bases, the J end by 3 bases, with 9 bases between. The CDR3 sequence is CASSSTHYEQYV. DNA for the CDR3: TGTGCCAGCAGCAGCACCCACTACGAGCAGTACGTC.

V and J are TRBV4-3 and TRBJ2-3; TRBD2 matches at 14 bases. The CDR3 is made up of 18 amino acids. V shed 6 bases, J shed 6 bases, and the junction held 14 bases outside the gene matches. Germline CDR1 is LGHNA and CDR2 is YSLEER. DNA of the CDR3: TGCGCCAGCAGACAACATCCGGGACTAGCGGGGGTTCCCGATACGCAGTATTTT. Protein product: CASRQHPGLAGVPDTQYF.

This clonotype was observed a few times. This rearrangement joins TRBV4-1 to TRBJ2-1, with 7 positions matching TRBD2. CDR3 length equals 16 residues. V shed 0 bases and J 12 bases; nucleotides not matched to a gene: 14. The germline gives CDR1 MGHRA, CDR2 YSYEKL. CDR3 sequence: CASSQEGGSSREVQFF. The CDR3 DNA reads TGCGCCAGCAGCCAAGAGGGAGGATCCAGCCGGGAGGTGCAGTTCTTC.

This clonotype was counted only a few times. This rearrangement joins TRBV5-1 to TRBJ2-7; D perhaps matches TRBD2 (5 bases). CDR3 size: 12 residues. Trimming shortened V by 4 bases and J by 3 bases, and 8 bases separated the two germline ends. CDR1 is SGHRS, CDR2 YFSETQ, per germline. The CDR3 protein is CASSLDYYEQYF. Here the CDR3 DNA reads TGCGCCAGCAGCCTAGACTACTACGAGCAGTACTTC.

V usage is TRBV5-1 and J usage is TRBJ2-5, with 12 bases fitting TRBD1. The CDR3 spans 16 residues. Germline V gene lookup returns CDR1 SGHRS and CDR2 YFSETQ. V was pared by 6 bases and J by 1 base, with 7 bases of the junction left unmatched. CDR3 protein: CASNPGQGATQETQYF. The CDR3 DNA reads TGCGCCAGCAACCCGGGACAGGGGGCGACCCAAGAGACCCAGTACTTC.

This rearrangement joins TRBV9 to TRBJ2-3, with D maybe TRBD2 (6 bases). The ends were cut back, 4 bases at V and 2 bases at J, with 17 bases in the middle. The CDR3 totals 16 residues. Per the germline V gene, CDR1 is SGDLS and CDR2 is YYNGEE. The CDR3 region is CASSPRPAGLTDTQYF. Here the CDR3 DNA reads TGTGCCAGCAGCCCACGACCTGCGGGGCTCACAGATACGCAGTATTTT.

This chain joins TRBV15 and TRBJ2-1, with 8 bases matching TRBD2. The CDR3 loop spans 15 amino acids. From germline, CDR1 is LNHNV and CDR2 YYDKDF (reference sequence). V lost 8 bases and J lost 6; bases outside the gene matches: 12. The CDR3 coding sequence is TGTGCCACCCTTGGTCTTCGGGGGGGTCTCAATGAGCAGTTCTTC. Protein sequence: CATLGLRGGLNEQFF.

This chain joins TRBV24-1 and TRBJ2-5, with 8 bases fitting TRBD2. The CDR3 is 15 residues long. Per germline, CDR1 KGHDR and CDR2 SFDVKD. V shed 9 bases and J 4 bases; nucleotides not matched to a gene: 12. This CDR3 is CATGTGGPVGETQYF. The CDR3 DNA is TGTGCCACCGGGACGGGGGGGCCAGTTGGAGAGACCCAGTACTTC.

This clonotype was found a few times. The rearrangement links TRBV7-3 to TRBJ1-6; D is unclear. The germline gives CDR1 SGHTA, CDR2 FQGTGA. V was pared by 3 bases and J by 2 bases, with 5 bases between. CDR3 length: 14 residues. The CDR3 DNA is TGTGCCAGCAGCTTTGAGCCCTATAATTCACCCCTCCACTTT. It translates to CASSFEPYNSPLHF.

The chain recombines TRBV12-3 or TRBV12-4 with TRBJ2-6; no firm D call. The CDR3 is 13 amino acids. The germline V and J ends were trimmed by 2 bases and 3 bases, with 2 bases remaining between them. CDR3 bases: TGTGCCAGCAGTTTACTTGGGGCCAACGTCCTGACTTTC. Translation gives CASSLLGANVLTF.

The table lists this clonotype with many counts. The rearrangement links TRBV29-1 to TRBJ1-2; the D gene is possibly TRBD1 (6 bases). Germline-derived CDR1 and CDR2 are SQVTM and ANQGSEA. The V end was cut by 6 bases, the J end by 0 bases, with 11 bases between. The CDR3 has 13 amino acids. The CDR3: CSVDRNPNYGYTF. DNA for the CDR3: TGCAGCGTCGACAGGAATCCTAACTATGGCTACACCTTC.

V usage is TRBV24-1 and J usage is TRBJ2-3; possibly TRBD2 for D (5 bases). The CDR3 sequence is 13 residues long. The V end lost 7 bases, the J end lost 1 base, and 8 bases lay between the germline ends. The germline V gene encodes CDR1 KGHDR and CDR2 SFDVKD. CDR3 in amino acids: CATSDGGTDTQYF. The CDR3 nucleotides read TGTGCCACCAGCGACGGGGGCACAGATACGCAGTATTTT.